The source of this T cell receptor beta chain is a study of T-cell memory formation after mild COVID-19. Study background: Clusters of TCRs were largely donor specific.

This CDR3 is 15 amino acids long. With 4 bases clipped from V and 5 bases from J, the junction kept 10 bases outside the gene matches. From germline, CDR1 is LGHDT and CDR2 YNNKEL (reference sequence). Study-level findings and limits: A subset of responding clones appeared in pre-infection memory, suggesting cross-reactive memory joined.

With constant-segment primers, 5'RACE yielded cDNA libraries of TCR alpha and TCR beta that carried sample barcodes and UMIs. TCRdb reanalysed the 5' RACE reads using MiXCR and keeps one entry per CDR3 protein. The sample shows about 110,000 distinct CDR3 sequences, 15% to 20% of them seen only once. This clonotype has only a few counts. Antigen unknown. Material for sequencing was PBMCs or a T cell subset sorted from them (not recorded which). The rearrangement uses TRBV3-1 and TRBJ2-5, with 7 bases identical to TRBD1. This TCR was sampled from a man aged 18 to 29 who had mild COVID-19 (a few samples of this study predate the infection). Cell type and time point are not known. The CDR3 reads CASSPDRVHQETQYF. The CDR3 nucleotides are TGTGCCAGCAGCCCTGACAGGGTTCATCAGGAGACCCAGTACTTC.